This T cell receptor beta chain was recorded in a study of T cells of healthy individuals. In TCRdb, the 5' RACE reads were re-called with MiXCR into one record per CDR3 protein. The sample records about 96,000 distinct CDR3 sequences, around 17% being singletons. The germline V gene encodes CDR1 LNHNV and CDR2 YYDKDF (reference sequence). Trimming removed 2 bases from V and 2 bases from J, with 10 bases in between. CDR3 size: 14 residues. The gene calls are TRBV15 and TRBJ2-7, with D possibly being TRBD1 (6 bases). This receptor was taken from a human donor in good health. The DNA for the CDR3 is TGTGCCACCAGCAGAAGACAGGAACCCTACGAGCAGTACTTC. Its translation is CATSRRQEPYEQYF.